These 27 T cell receptor beta chains came from one sample sequenced in a study of cytomegalovirus exposure and HLA in healthy donors. The repertoire was sequenced with immunoSEQ multiplex PCR; TCRdb's copy has only in-frame clones and lacks some. The sample yields 85,000 to 120,000 clones, about 95% seen once. The source material was PBMCs. These receptors originate from a woman aged 18-35 years in good health and CMV-seronegative.

This chain joins TRBV5-1 and TRBJ2-7; possibly TRBD1 for D (6 bases). CDR1 and CDR2 (germline): SGHRS, YFSETQ. Between the trimmed V and J ends, which lost 6 bases and 7 bases, there was a span of 23 bases. The CDR3 consists of 15 residues. CDR3: CASTTDKGPQGEQYF. In DNA, the CDR3 is TGCGCCAGCACTACGGACAAGGGACCGCAGGGGGAGCAGTACTTC. Supplemented by reference TRBV5-1 and TRBJ2-7, the full variable domain reads KAGVTQTPRYLIKTRGQQVTLSCSPISGHRSVSWYQQTPGQGLQFLFEYFSETQRNKGNFPGRFSGRQFSNSRSEMNVSTLELGDSALYLCASTTDKGPQGEQYFGPGTRLTVT.

This clone was counted once. The chain combines TRBV29-1 with TRBJ1-2; a weak D match, TRBD1 (6 bases). This CDR3 region has 11 residues. CDR1 and CDR2 from the germline V gene are SQVTM and ANQGSEA. Trimming stripped 4 bases from V and 8 bases from J, with 11 bases between. CDR3 protein: CSVVTGLGYTF. CDR3 DNA: TGCAGCGTTGTTACAGGGCTGGGCTACACCTTC.

The chain employs TRBV2 and TRBJ2-7; a weak D match, TRBD2 (5 bases). The V end lost 5 bases, the J end lost 4 bases, and 18 bases lay between the germline ends. The CDR3 is 15 amino acids. CDR1 SNHLY and CDR2 FYNNEI come from the germline V gene. The DNA of the CDR3 is TGTGCCAGCAGTCCCATGAGGGATTCTCCTTACGAGCAGTACTTC. It encodes CASSPMRDSPYEQYF.

The chain recombines TRBV9 with TRBJ2-5; D is ambiguous. The V end lost 0 bases, the J end lost 0 bases, and 6 bases lay between the germline ends. The V gene's germline CDR1 is SGDLS and CDR2 YYNGEE. The CDR3 length is 14 residues. In nucleotides, the CDR3 is TGTGCCAGCAGCGTAGAAGGAGACCAAGAGACCCAGTACTTC. Its protein product is CASSVEGDQETQYF.

This clone appeared a single time. V usage is TRBV5-1 and J usage is TRBJ2-3; D may be TRBD2 (5 bases). The CDR3 is made up of 15 amino acids. V lost 4 bases to trimming and J lost 2 bases, with 14 bases between them. Germline CDR1 SGHRS, CDR2 YFSETQ. The CDR3 loop reads CASSRTSPTTDTQYF. The CDR3 region has the DNA TGCGCCAGCAGCAGAACTAGTCCGACCACAGATACGCAGTATTTT.

The V call is TRBV7-9, the J call TRBJ1-1, with no clear D. The CDR3 loop spans 14 amino acids. V was trimmed by 5 bases and J by 6 bases, leaving 16 bases between them. Per the germline V gene, CDR1 is SEHNR and CDR2 is FQNEAQ (reference sequence). The CDR3 region has the DNA TGTGCCAGCAGCCTACGGGGTGAGGGCTCTGAAGCTTTCTTT. It encodes CASSLRGEGSEAFF.

The CDR3 spells CASSEGASGSSSTDTQYF. The CDR3 nucleotides are TGCGCCAGCAGTGAGGGGGCTAGCGGGAGCTCTAGCACAGATACGCAGTATTTT. The J gene is TRBJ2-3, the V gene TRBV10-1, with TRBD2 matching over 10 bases. The CDR3 runs 18 residues. J gave up 0 bases and V 2 bases, and 8 bases lay outside the gene matches. From germline, CDR1 is WNHNN and CDR2 SYGVQD (reference sequence).

The chain joins TRBV5-4 to TRBJ1-1, with D possibly TRBD1 on 6 matching bases. The germline V gene encodes CDR1 SGHNT and CDR2 YYREEE (reference sequence). The CDR3 length is 13 residues. The V end lost 4 bases, the J end lost 1 base, and 8 bases lay between the germline ends. The CDR3 protein is CASSQDRNTEAFF. CDR3 bases: TGTGCCAGCAGCCAGGACAGGAACACTGAAGCTTTCTTT. The complete variable domain, with remaining parts taken from reference TRBV5-4 and TRBJ1-1, reads ETGVTQSPTHLIKTRGQQVTLRCSSQSGHNTVSWYQQALGQGPQFIFQYYREEENGRGNFPPRFSGLQFPNYSSELNVNALELDDSALYLCASSQDRNTEAFFGQGTRLTVV.

V and J are TRBV30 and TRBJ2-6; TRBD1 matches at 10 bases. This CDR3 is 16 amino acids long. Germline values: CDR1 GTSNPN, CDR2 SVGIG (reference sequence). V gave up 8 bases and J gave up 0 bases; unmatched junction bases: 7. The CDR3 reads CAQTGTGASGANVLTF. The CDR3 DNA is TGTGCCCAAACCGGGACAGGGGCCTCTGGGGCCAACGTCCTGACTTTC.

The chain recombines TRBV5-4 with TRBJ1-2; TRBD1 matches 9 bases. V lost 4 bases and J lost 7; bases outside the gene matches: 11. The germline CDR1 and CDR2 sequences are SGHNT and YYREEE (reference sequence). This CDR3 has 15 amino acids. The CDR3 DNA follows: TGTGCCAGCAGCGGGACCGGGACAGGGTTGAGTGGCTACACCTTC. This codes for CASSGTGTGLSGYTF.

V gene TRBV4-3 combines with J gene TRBJ1-1, with TRBD1 as a possible D gene (5 bases). The germline gives CDR1 LGHNA, CDR2 YSLEER. V lost 0 bases and J 2 bases, leaving 10 bases between the germline ends. This CDR3 comprises 15 residues. This CDR3 reads CASSQEEGRNTEAFF. DNA for the CDR3: TGCGCCAGCAGCCAAGAGGAGGGGAGAAACACTGAAGCTTTCTTT.

The chain links TRBV7-2 to TRBJ2-7, with 8 bases identical to TRBD2. This CDR3 contains 12 residues. V was pared by 11 bases and J by 0 bases, with 3 bases of the junction left unmatched. Germline CDR1 is SGHTA and CDR2 is FQGNSA. The CDR3 sequence is CASGGDSYEQYF. The CDR3 bases are TGTGCCTCCGGGGGGGACTCCTACGAGCAGTACTTC.

This clone was observed a single time. CDR3 loop: CASSLGLAGSSTDTQYF. The CDR3 DNA reads TGTGCCAGCAGCTTGGGACTAGCGGGTAGTAGCACAGATACGCAGTATTTT. The J gene is TRBJ2-3, the V gene TRBV7-6, with 12 bases identical to TRBD2. Per germline, CDR1 SGHVS and CDR2 FNYEAQ. The V and J ends lost 3 bases and 0 bases, in that order; junction bases with no gene match: 4. The CDR3 is 17 amino acids.

This chain links TRBV5-1 with TRBJ2-1; possibly TRBD2 for D (6 bases). Germline V gene sequence: CDR1 SGHRS, CDR2 YFSETQ. This CDR3 comprises 17 residues. The V gene lost 3 bases and the J gene lost 3 bases, with 19 bases spanning the gap. The CDR3 nucleotides read TGCGCCAGCAGCTCCCCGGGAGCAGGGAAGCTCTACAATGAGCAGTTCTTC. It encodes CASSSPGAGKLYNEQFF. The whole variable domain, filled in from reference TRBV5-1 and TRBJ2-1, reads KAGVTQTPRYLIKTRGQQVTLSCSPISGHRSVSWYQQTPGQGLQFLFEYFSETQRNKGNFPGRFSGRQFSNSRSEMNVSTLELGDSALYLCASSSPGAGKLYNEQFFGPGTRLTVL.

The V call is TRBV13, the J call TRBJ2-1; unclear D gene. Trimming cost V 5 bases and J 4 bases, with 6 bases left between them. The CDR3 has 12 residues. Germline CDR1 reads PRHDT; CDR2 reads FYEKMQ (reference sequence). The DNA for the CDR3 is TGTGCCAGCAGCGCGGAGTACAATGAGCAGTTCTTC. This translates into CASSAEYNEQFF.

The chain uses TRBV18 and TRBJ1-2, with TRBD1 matching over 7 bases. V lost 1 base and J lost 3; bases outside the gene matches: 8. The CDR3 is 16 amino acids. Germline V gene data show CDR1 as KGHSH and CDR2 as LQKENI. Here the CDR3 DNA reads TGTGCCAGCTCACCACAGGGGGCAAGGATCGACTATGGCTACACCTTC. Encoded protein: CASSPQGARIDYGYTF. The full variable domain, completed using reference TRBV18 and TRBJ1-2, is NAGVMQNPRHLVRRRGQEARLRCSPMKGHSHVYWYRQLPEEGLKFMVYLQKENIIDESGMPKERFSAEFPKEGPSILRIQQVVRGDSAAYFCASSPQGARIDYGYTFGSGTRLTVV.

The chain joins TRBV21-1 to TRBJ1-1; the DNA was not compared with TRBD1, the D call given in the table. TRBV21-1 constitutes a pseudogene. CDR3 size: 18 residues. The CDR3 loop is CASSNPGTGGSMNTEAFF. The CDR3 nucleotides read TGTGCCAGCAGTAACCCCGGGACAGGGGGATCGATGAACACTGAAGCTTTCTTT.

The chain employs TRBV7-9 and TRBJ2-3; TRBD2 matches 9 bases. CDR3 length: 15 amino acids. The V segment lost 3 bases and the J segment 3 bases; nucleotides outside the gene matches: 4. Germline values: CDR1 SEHNR, CDR2 FQNEAQ (reference sequence). The DNA of the CDR3 is TGTGCCAGCAGCTTGACTAGCGGAAATACAGATACGCAGTATTTT. As protein: CASSLTSGNTDTQYF.

The CDR3 sequence is CASRTKIQGQGLHSNQPQHF. CDR3 in DNA: TGTGCCAGCAGAACAAAGATCCAAGGACAGGGACTCCATAGCAATCAGCCCCAGCATTTT. This sequence joins TRBV21-1 and TRBJ1-5; the tabulated D call, TRBD1, remains unverified against the DNA. TRBV21-1 is labeled a pseudogene. CDR3 size: 20 residues.

This clone was seen just once. This chain connects TRBV14 to TRBJ2-7; 10 bases match TRBD1. Germline-derived CDR1 and CDR2 are SGHDN and FVKESK. With V trimmed by 3 bases and J by 4 bases, 6 bases remained unmatched. CDR3 length: 15 residues. CDR3 sequence reads: CASSHRDRGFYEQYF. The CDR3 coding sequence is TGTGCCAGCAGCCACCGGGACAGGGGATTTTACGAGCAGTACTTC.

This clone appeared a single time. The chain has TRBV5-1 and TRBJ1-2; 9 nucleotides line up with TRBD1. The CDR3 consists of 15 residues. CDR1 is SGHRS and CDR2 is YFSETQ in the germline V gene. V gave up 2 bases and J gave up 8 bases; unmatched junction bases: 10. The CDR3 region has the DNA TGCGCCAGCAGCTTCCCCTTGGACAGGGGAAAAGGCTACACCTTC. Protein: CASSFPLDRGKGYTF. The whole variable domain, remainder taken from reference TRBV5-1 and TRBJ1-2, is KAGVTQTPRYLIKTRGQQVTLSCSPISGHRSVSWYQQTPGQGLQFLFEYFSETQRNKGNFPGRFSGRQFSNSRSEMNVSTLELGDSALYLCASSFPLDRGKGYTFGSGTRLTVV.

V gene TRBV2 combines with J gene TRBJ2-7, with a possible D match to TRBD1 (6 bases). Germline V lookup: CDR1 SNHLY, CDR2 FYNNEI. V lost 4 bases to trimming and J lost 3 bases, with 10 bases between them. There are 13 residues in the CDR3. The CDR3 here is CASSGAGDYEQYF. CDR3 coding DNA: TGTGCCAGCAGTGGAGCAGGGGACTACGAGCAGTACTTC.

V and J are TRBV2 and TRBJ1-1; no clear D gene. Germline CDR1 and CDR2: SNHLY and FYNNEI. Trimming removed 5 bases from V and 4 bases from J, with 5 bases in between. CDR3 size: 11 residues. In nucleotides, the CDR3 is TGTGCCAGCAGTTCCGTCACTGAAGCTTTCTTT. It yields the protein CASSSVTEAFF.

The chain recombines TRBV18 with TRBJ2-3; TRBD2 matches at 10 bases. V gave up 2 bases and J gave up 3 bases; unmatched junction bases: 5. This CDR3 has 16 amino acids. Germline V lookup: CDR1 KGHSH, CDR2 LQKENI. In DNA form, the CDR3 reads TGTGCCAGCTCACCATGGGCTAGCGGGAGAACAGATACGCAGTATTTT. The encoded protein is CASSPWASGRTDTQYF.

The rearrangement uses TRBV9 and TRBJ1-1; 10 nucleotides line up with TRBD1. This CDR3 comprises 15 residues. Germline V gene sequence: CDR1 SGDLS, CDR2 YYNGEE. The V and J ends lost 4 bases and 2 bases, in that order; junction bases with no gene match: 5. The CDR3 DNA sequence: TGTGCCAGCAGCTCGACAGGGGGCGATAACACTGAAGCTTTCTTT. Protein sequence: CASSSTGGDNTEAFF.

The chain carries TRBV7-9 and TRBJ1-2, with D hard to call. V shed 1 base and J shed 6 bases, with 12 bases lying between them. This CDR3 comprises 14 residues. Germline values: CDR1 SEHNR, CDR2 FQNEAQ (reference sequence). CDR3 DNA sequence: TGTGCCAGCAGCTTAGGCCGGGGTACGGATGGCTACACCTTC. Translating it yields CASSLGRGTDGYTF.

The rearrangement joins TRBV9 to TRBJ2-3; D is uncertain. Trimming left V 3 bases short and J 0 bases short, with 11 bases between. The CDR3 length is 15 residues. The germline V gene encodes CDR1 SGDLS and CDR2 YYNGEE. CDR3 DNA: TGTGCCAGCAGCGCCGGTGGTCCCAGCACAGATACGCAGTATTTT. It specifies CASSAGGPSTDTQYF.